What follows describes a single TCR beta chain. Assay used: immunoSEQ multiplex PCR; TCRdb lists only in-frame clones, some missing. The data contain hundreds of thousands of clones, over 80% of them singletons. This specimen comes from a study of cytomegalovirus exposure and HLA in healthy donors. The V gene lost 5 bases and the J gene lost 2 bases, with 12 bases spanning the gap. CDR3 length: 14 amino acids. Germline loops: CDR1 MNHEY, CDR2 SMNVEV (reference sequence). The validation cohort, a group of 120 or so subjects, included the donors and was separate from the approximately 660-subject first cohort.

Material for sequencing was PBMCs. V usage is TRBV27 and J usage is TRBJ1-1, with D unclear. This sequence originates from a woman under 30 in good health and CMV-seronegative. The CDR3 nucleotides are TGTGCCAGCAGTAAGGGTTGGGGAAACACTGAAGCTTTCTTT. Its translation: CASSKGWGNTEAFF.